This TCR beta chain was profiled in a study of metastatic and nonmetastatic thyroid tumors. Through MiXCR, TCRdb re-clonotyped the PCR reads. The sample shows 15,000 to 20,000 clones, about 32% of them seen only once. Before thyroid surgery, none of the patients had received any treatment. The sample comprised tumor tissue. This TCR was sampled from a male donor with papillary thyroid cancer or a benign thyroid nodule (not recorded which). Some clones in this sample may be carry-over from other donors' samples.

CDR3 protein: CASSFGTGVRTEAFF. Here the CDR3 DNA reads TGTGCCAGCAGCTTCGGGACAGGGGTACGGACTGAAGCTTTCTTT. The rearrangement uses TRBV7-9 and TRBJ1-1; 10 bases are shared with TRBD1. CDR3 length: 15 amino acids. The germline gives CDR1 SEHNR, CDR2 FQNEAQ (reference sequence). The trim removed 3 bases at V and 5 bases at J, leaving 6 bases unmatched.